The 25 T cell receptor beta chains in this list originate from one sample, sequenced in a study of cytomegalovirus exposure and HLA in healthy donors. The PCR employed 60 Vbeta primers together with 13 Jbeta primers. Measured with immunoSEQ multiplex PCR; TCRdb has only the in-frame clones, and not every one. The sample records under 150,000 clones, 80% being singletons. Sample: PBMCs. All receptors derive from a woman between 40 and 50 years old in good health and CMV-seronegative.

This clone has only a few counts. The CDR3 DNA is TGTGCCATCAGTGATCCTCTAGCGGGAAAGTACTACGAGCAGTACTTC. This codes for CAISDPLAGKYYEQYF. This chain uses TRBV10-3 with TRBJ2-7, with 9 nucleotides matching TRBD2. V lost 3 bases to trimming and J lost 3 bases; unmatched junction nucleotides: 9. The CDR3 contains 16 residues. The germline V gene has CDR1 ENHRY and CDR2 SYGVKD.

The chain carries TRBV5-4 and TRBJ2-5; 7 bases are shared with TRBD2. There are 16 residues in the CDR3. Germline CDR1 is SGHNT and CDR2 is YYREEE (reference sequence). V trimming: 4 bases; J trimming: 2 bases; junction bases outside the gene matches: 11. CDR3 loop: CASSPKASGSQETQYF. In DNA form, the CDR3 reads TGTGCCAGCAGCCCGAAGGCTAGCGGTAGTCAAGAGACCCAGTACTTC. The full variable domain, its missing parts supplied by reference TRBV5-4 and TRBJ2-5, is ETGVTQSPTHLIKTRGQQVTLRCSSQSGHNTVSWYQQALGQGPQFIFQYYREEENGRGNFPPRFSGLQFPNYSSELNVNALELDDSALYLCASSPKASGSQETQYFGPGTRLLVL.

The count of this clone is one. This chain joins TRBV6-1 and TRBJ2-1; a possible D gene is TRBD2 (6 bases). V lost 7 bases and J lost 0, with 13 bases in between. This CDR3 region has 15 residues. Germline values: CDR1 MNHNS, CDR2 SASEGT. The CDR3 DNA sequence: TGTGCCAGCAAAGGGAGTAGCGGCTCCTACAATGAGCAGTTCTTC. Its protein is CASKGSSGSYNEQFF.

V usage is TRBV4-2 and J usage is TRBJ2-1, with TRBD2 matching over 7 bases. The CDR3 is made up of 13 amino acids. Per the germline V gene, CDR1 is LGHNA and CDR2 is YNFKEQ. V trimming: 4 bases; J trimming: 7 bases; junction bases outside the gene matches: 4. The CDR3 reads CASSPSGGNEQFF. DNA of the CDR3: TGTGCCAGCAGCCCGTCGGGGGGTAATGAGCAGTTCTTC.

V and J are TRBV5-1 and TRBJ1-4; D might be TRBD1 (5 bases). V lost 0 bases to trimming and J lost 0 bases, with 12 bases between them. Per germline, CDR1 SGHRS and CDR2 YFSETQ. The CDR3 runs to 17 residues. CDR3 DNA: TGCGCCAGCAGCTTGGTAGGCAGGGTGACAACTAATGAAAAACTGTTTTTT. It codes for CASSLVGRVTTNEKLFF.

DNA of the CDR3: TGTGCCAGTAGTACCGAACCCTACTATGAAAAACTGTTTTTT. It specifies CASSTEPYYEKLFF. The V call is TRBV19, the J call TRBJ1-4; D is undetermined. This CDR3 is built from 14 residues. Trimming shortened V by 4 bases and J by 6 bases, and 12 bases separated the two germline ends. Germline V gives CDR1 LNHDA, CDR2 SQIVND (reference sequence).

CDR3 sequence: CSVEVSGGEKLFF. The CDR3 nucleotides read TGCAGCGTTGAAGTGTCAGGGGGTGAAAAACTGTTTTTT. The V gene is TRBV29-1, the J gene TRBJ1-4; 7 nucleotides line up with TRBD1. Germline lookup yields CDR1 SQVTM and CDR2 ANQGSEA. The CDR3 spans 13 residues. The V and J ends lost 1 base and 7 bases, in that order; junction bases with no gene match: 3.

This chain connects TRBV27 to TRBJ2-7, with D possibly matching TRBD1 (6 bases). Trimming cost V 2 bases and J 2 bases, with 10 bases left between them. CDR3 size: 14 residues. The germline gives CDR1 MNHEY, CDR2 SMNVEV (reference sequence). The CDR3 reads CASSLAGVTYEQYF. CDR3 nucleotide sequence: TGTGCCAGCAGTTTAGCAGGGGTGACCTACGAGCAGTACTTC.

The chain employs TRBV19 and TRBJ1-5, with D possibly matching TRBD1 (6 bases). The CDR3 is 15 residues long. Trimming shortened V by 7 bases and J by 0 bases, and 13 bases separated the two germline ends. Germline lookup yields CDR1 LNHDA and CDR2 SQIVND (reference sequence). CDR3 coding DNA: TGTGCCAGTAATGAGGGACACTATAGCAATCAGCCCCAGCATTTT. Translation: CASNEGHYSNQPQHF.

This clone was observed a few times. CDR3 DNA sequence: TGTGCCAGCAGCCAAGACCCAGGGTGGGACTATGGCTACACCTTC. As protein: CASSQDPGWDYGYTF. The V and J genes are TRBV14 and TRBJ1-2, with D tentatively TRBD1 (5 bases). Germline CDR1 is SGHDN and CDR2 is FVKESK. The CDR3 is 15 amino acids. V gave up 0 bases and J gave up 3 bases, with 11 bases separating them.

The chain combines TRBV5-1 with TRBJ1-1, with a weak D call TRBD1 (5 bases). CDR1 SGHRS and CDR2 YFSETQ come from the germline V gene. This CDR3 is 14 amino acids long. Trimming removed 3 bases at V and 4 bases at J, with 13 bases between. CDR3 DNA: TGCGCCAGCAGCTCCCTGGGGGGAAGCACTGAAGCTTTCTTT. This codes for CASSSLGGSTEAFF.

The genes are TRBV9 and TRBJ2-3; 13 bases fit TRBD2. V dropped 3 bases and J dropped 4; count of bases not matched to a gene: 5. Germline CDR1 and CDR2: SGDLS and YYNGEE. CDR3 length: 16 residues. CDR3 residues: CASSAGTSGISDTQYF. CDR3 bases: TGTGCCAGCAGCGCTGGGACTAGCGGGATATCAGATACGCAGTATTTT.

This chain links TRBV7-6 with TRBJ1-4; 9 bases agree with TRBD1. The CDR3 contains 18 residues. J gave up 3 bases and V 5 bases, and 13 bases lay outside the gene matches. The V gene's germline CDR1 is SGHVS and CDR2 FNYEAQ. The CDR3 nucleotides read TGTGCCAGCAGCCCACATACCGGGACAGGGAGAGCTAATGAAAAACTGTTTTTT. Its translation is CASSPHTGTGRANEKLFF.

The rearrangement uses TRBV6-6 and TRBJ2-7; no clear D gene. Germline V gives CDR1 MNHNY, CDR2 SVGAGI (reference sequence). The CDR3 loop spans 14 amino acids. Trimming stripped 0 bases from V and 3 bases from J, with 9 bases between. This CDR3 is CASSYSGRNYEQYF. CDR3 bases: TGTGCCAGCAGTTACTCGGGCAGAAACTACGAGCAGTACTTC.

This CDR3 reads CASGLGLNQPQHF. The CDR3 DNA follows: TGTGCCAGCGGTCTCGGTCTAAATCAGCCCCAGCATTTT. The V and J genes are TRBV2 and TRBJ1-5; D is unclear. CDR1 is SNHLY and CDR2 is FYNNEI in the germline V gene. Trimming removed 8 bases from V and 4 bases from J, with 12 bases in between. CDR3 size: 13 residues.

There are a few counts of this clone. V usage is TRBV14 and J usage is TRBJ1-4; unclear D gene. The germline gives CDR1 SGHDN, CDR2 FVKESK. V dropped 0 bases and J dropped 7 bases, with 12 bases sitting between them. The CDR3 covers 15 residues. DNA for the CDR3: TGTGCCAGCAGCCAAGATCTTGGAGGATTTGAAAAACTGTTTTTT. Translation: CASSQDLGGFEKLFF.

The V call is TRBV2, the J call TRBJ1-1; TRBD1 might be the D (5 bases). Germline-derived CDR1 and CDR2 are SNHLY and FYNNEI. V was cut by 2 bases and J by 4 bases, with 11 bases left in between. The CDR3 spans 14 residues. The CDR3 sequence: CASSERGSGTEAFF. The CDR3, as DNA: TGTGCCAGCAGTGAACGGGGGAGTGGCACTGAAGCTTTCTTT. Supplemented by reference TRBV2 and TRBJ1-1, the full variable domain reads EPEVTQTPSHQVTQMGQEVILRCVPISNHLYFYWYRQILGQKVEFLVSFYNNEISEKSEIFDDQFSVERPDGSNFTLKIRSTKLEDSAMYFCASSERGSGTEAFFGQGTRLTVV.

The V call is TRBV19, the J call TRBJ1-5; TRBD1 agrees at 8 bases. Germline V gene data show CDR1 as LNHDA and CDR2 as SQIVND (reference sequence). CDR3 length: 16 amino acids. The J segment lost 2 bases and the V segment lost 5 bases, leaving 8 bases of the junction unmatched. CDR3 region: CASSLTGTGGNQPQHF. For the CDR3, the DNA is TGTGCCAGTAGTCTAACCGGGACAGGCGGCAATCAGCCCCAGCATTTT.

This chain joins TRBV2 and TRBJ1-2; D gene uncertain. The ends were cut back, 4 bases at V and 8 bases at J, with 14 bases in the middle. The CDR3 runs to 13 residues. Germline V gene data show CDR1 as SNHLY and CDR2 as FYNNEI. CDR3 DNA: TGTGCCAGCAGTGGTATGGGCGCAGGAGGCTACACCTTC. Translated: CASSGMGAGGYTF.

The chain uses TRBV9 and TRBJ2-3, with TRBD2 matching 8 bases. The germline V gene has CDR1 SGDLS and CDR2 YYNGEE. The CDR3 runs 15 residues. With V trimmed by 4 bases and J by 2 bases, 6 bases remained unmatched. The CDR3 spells CASSLGGAHTDTQYF. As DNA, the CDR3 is TGTGCCAGCAGCCTCGGGGGGGCTCACACAGATACGCAGTATTTT.

CDR3 DNA: TGTGCCAGCAGCGTAGCCCCAGGGGGCAAGATGGACTATGGCTACACCTTC. The encoded protein is CASSVAPGGKMDYGYTF. V is TRBV9 and J is TRBJ1-2; TRBD1 agrees at 8 bases. CDR3 length: 17 residues. V shed 0 bases and J 3 bases; nucleotides not matched to a gene: 10. CDR1 and CDR2 (germline): SGDLS, YYNGEE.

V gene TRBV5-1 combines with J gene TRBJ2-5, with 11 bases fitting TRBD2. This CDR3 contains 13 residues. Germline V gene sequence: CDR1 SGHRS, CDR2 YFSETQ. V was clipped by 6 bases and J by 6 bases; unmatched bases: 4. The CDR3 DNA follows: TGCGCCAGCAAACTAGCGGGGGTTCAGACCCAGTACTTC. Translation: CASKLAGVQTQYF.

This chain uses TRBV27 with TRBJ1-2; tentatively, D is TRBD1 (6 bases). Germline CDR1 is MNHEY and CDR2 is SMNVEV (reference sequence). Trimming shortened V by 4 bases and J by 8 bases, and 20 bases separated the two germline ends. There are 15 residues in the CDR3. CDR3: CASSSQPDRPRGYTF. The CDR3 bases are TGTGCCAGCAGTTCACAACCCGACAGGCCCAGGGGCTACACCTTC.

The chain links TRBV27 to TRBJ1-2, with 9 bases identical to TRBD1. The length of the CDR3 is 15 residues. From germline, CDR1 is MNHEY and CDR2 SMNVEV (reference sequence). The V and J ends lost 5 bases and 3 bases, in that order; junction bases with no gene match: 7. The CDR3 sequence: CASSTRDRVDYGYTF. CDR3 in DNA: TGTGCCAGCAGTACCCGGGACAGGGTCGACTATGGCTACACCTTC.

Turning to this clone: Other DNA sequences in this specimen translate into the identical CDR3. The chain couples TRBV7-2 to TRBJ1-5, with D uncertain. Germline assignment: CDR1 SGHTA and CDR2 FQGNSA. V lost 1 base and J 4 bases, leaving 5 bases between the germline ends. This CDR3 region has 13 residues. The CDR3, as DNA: TGTGCCAGCAGCTTAGGGCAGAATCAGCCCCAGCATTTT. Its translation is CASSLGQNQPQHF.